This TCR beta chain is drawn from a study of post-analysis software for immune sequencing data. Findings and limits, study-wide: When patients were compared with controls, about five TRBV segments were more frequent, TRBV5-6, TRBV5-1 and TRBV20-1 among them.

cDNA libraries for TCR beta contained unique molecular identifiers. TCRdb re-called the PCR reads with MiXCR, one entry per CDR3 protein. Counted here are about 760,000 distinct CDR3 sequences, 25% to 30% occurring once; the ten biggest clones make up about 0.5%. V lost 3 bases, J lost 8 bases, and 14 bases lay in between. Per the germline V gene, CDR1 is SGHTA and CDR2 is FQGNSA. The CDR3 has 14 amino acids. On this clonotype itself: Its target is unknown.

Sequenced material: blood. The TCR sequence derives from a girl aged 10-17 years with multiple sclerosis. J is TRBJ2-1 and V is TRBV7-2; possible D gene TRBD1, 5 bases. The DNA for the CDR3 is TGTGCCAGCAGCTTCGTCGGCCAGGGCGATGAGCAGTTCTTC. The encoded protein is CASSFVGQGDEQFF.